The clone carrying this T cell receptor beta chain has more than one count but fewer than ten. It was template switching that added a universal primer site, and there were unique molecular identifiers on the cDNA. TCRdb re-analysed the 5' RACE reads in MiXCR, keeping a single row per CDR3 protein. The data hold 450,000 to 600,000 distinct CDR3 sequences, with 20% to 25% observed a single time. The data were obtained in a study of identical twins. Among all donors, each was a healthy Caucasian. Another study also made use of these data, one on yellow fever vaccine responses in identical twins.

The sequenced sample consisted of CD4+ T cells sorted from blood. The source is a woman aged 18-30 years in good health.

CDR3 in DNA: TGTGCCACCCGGACAGGAGATGAAAAACTGTTTTTT. Translated, it gives CATRTGDEKLFF. This chain connects TRBV10-3 to TRBJ1-4; the match to TRBD1 covers 7 bases. The CDR3 is made up of 12 amino acids. Germline V gene sequence: CDR1 ENHRY, CDR2 SYGVKD. Germline trimming cut 10 bases from V and 6 bases from J; bases unmatched to any gene: 5.